The 29 T cell receptor beta chains below all came from one sample that was sequenced in a study of blood T cell repertoires in COVID-19. Sequencing used immunoSEQ multiplex PCR; TCRdb keeps in-frame clones, though not all of them. Of approximately 260,000 clones listed, roughly 91% are singletons. The specimen was PBMCs or T cells enriched from blood (not recorded which). These receptors were obtained from an older woman who had recovered from COVID-19.

The chain is built from TRBV29-1 and TRBJ1-2; TRBD1 aligns across 9 bases. Germline V gives CDR1 SQVTM, CDR2 ANQGSEA. V lost 2 bases, J lost 7 bases, and 8 bases stayed unmatched. This CDR3 is 14 amino acids long. DNA of the CDR3: TGCAGCGTTGAATCCGGGACAGGGCGGCGTGGCTACACCTTC. Its translation: CSVESGTGRRGYTF.

The chain employs TRBV27 and TRBJ1-6; D is uncertain. The CDR3 loop spans 14 amino acids. V was trimmed by 3 bases and J by 8 bases, leaving 11 bases between them. Germline V gives CDR1 MNHEY, CDR2 SMNVEV (reference sequence). CDR3 protein: CASSLLGSDSPLHF. The CDR3 DNA reads as TGTGCCAGCAGTTTGCTCGGGAGCGATTCACCCCTCCACTTT.

The chain links TRBV18 to TRBJ2-5, with D perhaps matching TRBD1 (6 bases). Trimming took 4 bases from V and 5 from J, leaving 11 bases between them. The CDR3 is made up of 13 amino acids. Germline values: CDR1 KGHSH, CDR2 LQKENI. CDR3 nucleotide sequence: TGTGCCAGCTCACAAACAGGGCAGGAGACCCAGTACTTC. Protein sequence: CASSQTGQETQYF.

In its sample, this clone was seen once. The gene calls are TRBV5-1 and TRBJ2-1; 8 bases align to TRBD2. V was clipped by 3 bases and J by 8 bases; unmatched bases: 7. The CDR3 contains 14 residues. Germline loops: CDR1 SGHRS, CDR2 YFSETQ. CDR3 bases: TGCGCCAGCAGCTCGGGACTAGTTGGCGATGAGCAGTTCTTC. This encodes CASSSGLVGDEQFF.

This clone was observed a single time. This rearrangement joins TRBV18 to TRBJ2-2; TRBD2 is a possible D gene (5 bases). The length of the CDR3 is 12 residues. Germline V CDR1 and CDR2: KGHSH, LQKENI. V was shortened by 5 bases and J by 6 bases, with 7 bases between the two germline ends. The CDR3: CASSTGSGELFF. DNA for the CDR3: TGTGCCAGCTCAACGGGGTCCGGGGAGCTGTTTTTT.

The chain uses TRBV13 and TRBJ2-3; 8 bases map to TRBD1. With V trimmed by 2 bases and J by 4 bases, 2 bases remained unmatched. CDR3 size: 14 residues. Germline values: CDR1 PRHDT, CDR2 FYEKMQ (reference sequence). CDR3 sequence: CASSLSQGADTQYF. The CDR3 DNA follows: TGTGCCAGCAGCTTATCACAGGGGGCAGATACGCAGTATTTT.

The chain is built from TRBV10-2 and TRBJ1-6; TRBD1 matches 7 bases. The CDR3 totals 14 residues. After removal of 2 bases from V and 10 bases from J, the junction contained 5 bases not matched to a gene. Germline assignment: CDR1 WSHSY and CDR2 SAAADI. CDR3: CASSEGPGGSPLHF. The CDR3 DNA reads TGCGCCAGCAGTGAGGGGCCAGGGGGATCACCCCTCCACTTT.

The chain has TRBV10-2 and TRBJ2-7, with 7 bases aligning to TRBD1. Trimming cost V 0 bases and J 3 bases; bases outside gene matches: 2. This CDR3 region has 14 residues. Germline CDR1 is WSHSY and CDR2 is SAAADI. CDR3 bases: TGCGCCAGCAGTGAGTCGTGGACAGGCTACGAGCAGTACTTC. This encodes CASSESWTGYEQYF.

The chain employs TRBV2 and TRBJ2-3, with a tentative D call TRBD1 (5 bases). The CDR3 runs to 12 residues. With 3 bases removed from V and 6 bases from J, the gap between germline ends came to 7 bases. Germline values: CDR1 SNHLY, CDR2 FYNNEI. DNA for the CDR3: TGTGCCAGCAGTGATGGGGCGGATACGCAGTATTTT. Protein product: CASSDGADTQYF.

The J gene is TRBJ2-7, the V gene TRBV5-1, with D hard to call. Between the trimmed V and J ends, which lost 3 bases and 0 bases, there was a span of 13 bases. Germline V gene data show CDR1 as SGHRS and CDR2 as YFSETQ. The length of the CDR3 is 15 residues. The CDR3 DNA follows: TGCGCCAGCAGCTCTACTAAGACGGCCTCCTACGAGCAGTACTTC. The encoded protein is CASSSTKTASYEQYF.

The CDR3: CASSDRETQYF. DNA of the CDR3: TGCGCCAGCAGTGATCGGGAGACCCAGTACTTC. The rearrangement joins TRBV10-1 to TRBJ2-5, with D hard to call. Germline V lookup: CDR1 WNHNN, CDR2 SYGVQD (reference sequence). Trimming cost V 3 bases and J 5 bases, with 4 bases left between them. There are 11 residues in the CDR3.

This chain uses TRBV7-3 with TRBJ2-1; 13 bases map to TRBD2. Germline V gives CDR1 SGHTA, CDR2 FQGTGA. Unmatched junction bases numbered 15, after V lost 2 bases and J lost 5 bases. This CDR3 is 20 amino acids long. The CDR3 DNA reads TGTGCCAGCAGCTTATTCCCGCCCTTACTAGCGGGAGGGCAGGACAATGAGCAGTTCTTC. This sequence encodes CASSLFPPLLAGGQDNEQFF.

The chain links TRBV28 to TRBJ1-5, with D unclear. The CDR3 totals 14 residues. Germline V CDR1 and CDR2: MDHEN, SYDVKM. V dropped 5 bases and J dropped 7 bases, with 15 bases sitting between them. CDR3 nucleotides: TGTGCCAGCAGTACTTTCCCTCAAAAGCAGCCCCAGCATTTT. Translating it yields CASSTFPQKQPQHF.

The chain couples TRBV7-9 to TRBJ2-6; D might be TRBD2 (5 bases). Trimming removed 11 bases at V and 3 bases at J, with 14 bases between. The CDR3 consists of 14 residues. Germline loops: CDR1 SEHNR, CDR2 FQNEAQ (reference sequence). CDR3 amino acids: CACRLGGGANVLTF. CDR3 bases: TGTGCCTGCCGGCTTGGAGGTGGGGCCAACGTCCTGACTTTC.

The chain uses TRBV29-1 and TRBJ2-5, with 11 bases that match TRBD2. Germline values: CDR1 SQVTM, CDR2 ANQGSEA. Losses at the gene ends were 7 bases for V and 4 bases for J; bases not matched to a gene: 2. CDR3 size: 12 residues. This CDR3 reads CSAGLAGETQYF. CDR3 nucleotide sequence: TGCAGCGCCGGACTAGCGGGAGAGACCCAGTACTTC.

V is TRBV6-1 and J is TRBJ2-7, with TRBD1 as a possible D gene (6 bases). Germline V gene data show CDR1 as MNHNS and CDR2 as SASEGT. The V end was cut by 2 bases, the J end by 9 bases, with 26 bases between. This CDR3 has 17 residues. The CDR3 sequence: CASSELALSPDRAGQYF. As DNA, the CDR3 is TGTGCCAGCAGTGAACTTGCCCTTAGCCCGGACAGAGCAGGGCAGTACTTC.

This chain connects TRBV4-1 to TRBJ2-7; TRBD1 agrees at 8 bases. V was pared by 0 bases and J by 3 bases, with 7 bases of the junction left unmatched. There are 16 residues in the CDR3. Germline V gene data show CDR1 as MGHRA and CDR2 as YSYEKL. CDR3 bases: TGCGCCAGCAGCCAAGAAGGACAGGGTGGGATCTACGAGCAGTACTTC. This codes for CASSQEGQGGIYEQYF.

The chain employs TRBV2 and TRBJ1-3; D is uncertain. Germline CDR1 SNHLY, CDR2 FYNNEI. The ends were cut back, 8 bases at V and 3 bases at J, with 14 bases in the middle. The CDR3 contains 14 residues. CDR3: CASVAVGGGNTIYF. DNA for the CDR3: TGTGCCAGCGTCGCTGTAGGAGGTGGAAACACCATATATTTT.

CDR3 in amino acids: CASSTGQGTTNEKLFF. In nucleotides, the CDR3 is TGTGCCAGCAGCACTGGACAGGGAACCACTAATGAAAAACTGTTTTTT. The chain has TRBV7-9 and TRBJ1-4; TRBD1 matches 8 bases. The germline V gene encodes CDR1 SEHNR and CDR2 FQNEAQ (reference sequence). With 5 bases clipped from V and 2 bases from J, the junction kept 7 bases outside the gene matches. There are 16 residues in the CDR3. Filled out from reference TRBV7-9 and TRBJ1-4, the complete variable domain reads DTGVSQNPRHKITKRGQNVTFRCDPISEHNRLYWYRQTLGQGPEFLTYFQNEAQLEKSRLLSDRFSAERPKGSFSTLEIQRTEQGDSAMYLCASSTGQGTTNEKLFFGSGTQLSVL.

This clone was seen only a few times. J is TRBJ2-2 and V is TRBV3-1 (or the pseudogene TRBV3-2); tentatively, D is TRBD2 (6 bases). Deletions cut 2 bases from V and 4 bases from J, with 14 bases between. Germline V gene sequence: CDR1 LGHDT, CDR2 YNNKEL (reference sequence). The CDR3 spans 16 residues. CDR3 in amino acids: CASSQTHLGGTGELFF. The CDR3 DNA is TGTGCCAGCAGCCAAACCCACCTGGGGGGCACCGGGGAGCTGTTTTTT.

The genes are TRBV7-2 and TRBJ1-5; 7 bases align to TRBD1. Per germline, CDR1 SGHTA and CDR2 FQGNSA. The CDR3 spans 15 residues. V dropped 3 bases and J dropped 6; count of bases not matched to a gene: 8. In nucleotides, the CDR3 is TGTGCCAGCAGCTTTGAGACAGGGACCTTTCAGCCCCAGCATTTT. Its translation is CASSFETGTFQPQHF.

J is TRBJ2-2 and V is TRBV10-3, with D uncertain. The length of the CDR3 is 15 residues. V was pared by 8 bases and J by 1 base, with 14 bases between. Germline V gene lookup returns CDR1 ENHRY and CDR2 SYGVKD. CDR3 sequence reads: CAIRDILRNTGELFF. The CDR3 nucleotides are TGTGCCATCCGCGACATCCTACGGAACACCGGGGAGCTGTTTTTT.

V and J are TRBV18 and TRBJ1-1, with 12 bases identical to TRBD1. This CDR3 contains 16 residues. Germline CDR1 and CDR2: KGHSH and LQKENI. The trim removed 2 bases at V and 6 bases at J, leaving 7 bases unmatched. For the CDR3, the DNA is TGTGCCAGCTCACCATATCCGGGACAGGGGGCTGCTGAAGCTTTCTTT. It codes for CASSPYPGQGAAEAFF.

The chain is built from TRBV11-3 and TRBJ2-5, with D unclear. The CDR3 length is 14 residues. The V end lost 2 bases, the J end lost 4 bases, and 11 bases lay between the germline ends. Germline lookup yields CDR1 SGHNT and CDR2 YENEEA. CDR3 bases: TGTGCCAGCAGCTTACGGCAGGAAAGAGAGACCCAGTACTTC. It yields the protein CASSLRQERETQYF.

This clone came up once. The chain couples TRBV6-5 to TRBJ2-1, with 7 bases fitting TRBD1. The CDR3 has 15 amino acids. Germline V lookup: CDR1 MNHEY, CDR2 SVGAGI. The junction had 8 bases not matched to a gene; V was cut back by 5 bases and J by 4 bases. The CDR3 region has the DNA TGTGCCAGCAGTCTTCGGACAGGAAGATACAATGAGCAGTTCTTC. Its protein is CASSLRTGRYNEQFF.

The rearrangement links TRBV13 to TRBJ1-5, with 7 bases fitting TRBD1. Germline values: CDR1 PRHDT, CDR2 FYEKMQ (reference sequence). With V trimmed by 0 bases and J by 6 bases, 2 bases remained unmatched. The CDR3 has 14 residues. Here the CDR3 DNA reads TGTGCCAGCAGCTTAGGCACAGGGGTTCAGCCCCAGCATTTT. Translated: CASSLGTGVQPQHF.

The chain has TRBV27 and TRBJ2-2; a possible D gene is TRBD2 (6 bases). The CDR3 extends over 15 amino acids. V was trimmed by 3 bases and J by 2 bases, leaving 10 bases between them. Germline CDR1 reads MNHEY; CDR2 reads SMNVEV (reference sequence). CDR3 nucleotides: TGTGCCAGCAGTTTCGGGACTCCAAACACCGGGGAGCTGTTTTTT. Amino acid sequence: CASSFGTPNTGELFF.

The V call is TRBV5-6, the J call TRBJ1-2; D uncertain. This CDR3 is built from 13 residues. Looked up from germline, CDR1 is SGHDT and CDR2 is YYEEEE. V lost 0 bases, J lost 8 bases, and 11 bases lay in between. The CDR3 DNA sequence: TGTGCCAGCAGCTTGGATACGCGAGGGGGCTACACCTTC. Protein: CASSLDTRGGYTF.

The V and J genes are TRBV28 and TRBJ1-2; TRBD1 matches 7 bases. The V and J ends lost 5 bases and 3 bases, in that order; junction bases with no gene match: 12. Germline CDR1 is MDHEN and CDR2 is SYDVKM. This CDR3 has 16 amino acids. In DNA, the CDR3 is TGTGCCAGCAGTATCCAGACAGGGTTCTATTACTATGGCTACACCTTC. It encodes CASSIQTGFYYYGYTF.